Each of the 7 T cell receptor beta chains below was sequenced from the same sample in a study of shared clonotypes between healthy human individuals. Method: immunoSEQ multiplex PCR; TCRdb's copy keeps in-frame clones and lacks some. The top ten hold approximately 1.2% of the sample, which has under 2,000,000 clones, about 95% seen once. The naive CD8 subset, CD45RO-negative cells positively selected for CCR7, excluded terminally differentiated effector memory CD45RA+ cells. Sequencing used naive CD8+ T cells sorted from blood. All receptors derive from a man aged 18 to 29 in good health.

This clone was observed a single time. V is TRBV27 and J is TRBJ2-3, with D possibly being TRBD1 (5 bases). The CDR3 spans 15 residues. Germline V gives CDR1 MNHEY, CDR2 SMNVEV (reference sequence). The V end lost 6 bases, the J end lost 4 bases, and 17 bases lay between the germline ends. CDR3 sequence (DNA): TGTGCCAGCAGCTTAGGGGCTGCCCCCCCAGATACGCAGTATTTT. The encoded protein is CASSLGAAPPDTQYF.

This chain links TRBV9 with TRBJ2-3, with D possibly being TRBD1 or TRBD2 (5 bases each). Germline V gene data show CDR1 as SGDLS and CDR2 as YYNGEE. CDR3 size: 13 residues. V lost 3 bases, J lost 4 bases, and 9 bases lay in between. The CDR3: CASSGGASDTQYF. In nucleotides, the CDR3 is TGTGCCAGCAGCGGAGGGGCGTCAGATACGCAGTATTTT.

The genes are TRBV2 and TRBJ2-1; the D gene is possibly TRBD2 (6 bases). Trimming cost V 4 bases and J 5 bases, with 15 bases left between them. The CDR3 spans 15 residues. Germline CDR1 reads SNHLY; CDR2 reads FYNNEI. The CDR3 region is CASSVSSESDNEQFF. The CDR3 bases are TGTGCCAGCAGTGTCTCTAGCGAATCGGACAATGAGCAGTTCTTC.

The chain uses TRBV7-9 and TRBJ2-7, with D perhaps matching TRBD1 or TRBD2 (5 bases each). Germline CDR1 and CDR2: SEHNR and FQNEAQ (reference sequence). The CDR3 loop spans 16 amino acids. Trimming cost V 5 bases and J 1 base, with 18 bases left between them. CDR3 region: CASSLTMGPPSYEQYF. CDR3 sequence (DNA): TGTGCCAGCAGCCTTACCATGGGACCTCCTTCCTACGAGCAGTACTTC.

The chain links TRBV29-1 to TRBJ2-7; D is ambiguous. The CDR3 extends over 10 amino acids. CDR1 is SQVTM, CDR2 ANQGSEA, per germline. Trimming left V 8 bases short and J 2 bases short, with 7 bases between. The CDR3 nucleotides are TGCAGCACGACCCCCTACGAGCAGTACTTC. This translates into CSTTPYEQYF.

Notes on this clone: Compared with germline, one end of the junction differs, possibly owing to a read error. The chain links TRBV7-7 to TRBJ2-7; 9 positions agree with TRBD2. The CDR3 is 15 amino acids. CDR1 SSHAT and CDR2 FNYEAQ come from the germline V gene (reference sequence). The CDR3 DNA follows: TGTGCTAGCAGCCCGGGACTAGCCGGAAGCTACGAGCAGTACTTC. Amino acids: CASSPGLAGSYEQYF.

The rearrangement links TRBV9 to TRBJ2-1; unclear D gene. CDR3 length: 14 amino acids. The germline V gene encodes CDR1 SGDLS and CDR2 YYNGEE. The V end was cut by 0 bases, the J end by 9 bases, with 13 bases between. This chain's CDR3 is CASSVVWGKGEQFF. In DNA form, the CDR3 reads TGTGCCAGCAGCGTAGTTTGGGGTAAGGGTGAGCAGTTCTTC.